Following are 12 T cell receptor beta chains from one sample sequenced in a study of tumor and adjacent non-tumor tissue in lung cancer listed by TCRdb under 2018. The library was obtained by multiplex PCR. The instrument given in TCRdb is Illumina HiSeq 2500. Following protocols modified from ARM-PCR, the researchers constructed TCRbeta libraries through three rounds of nested PCR with primers (Table S4). TCRdb's own reprocessing of the public reads used fastp at Q25 and MiXCR and kept productive beta chains. CDR3 protein duplicates are merged, each entry listing the most common genes and DNA. The sample table lists tens of thousands of distinct CDR3 sequences, more than 75% of them with a count of one. The top ten constitute more than 35% of the sample. RNA was extracted from bulk unsorted tissue and checked for quality with a NanoDrop ND-1000 and an Agilent 2100. Normal lung samples were distant non-tumor tissue taken more than 3 cm from the tumor edge.

Source material: distant non-tumor lung tissue. The receptors here all came from a man in his 60s with non-small cell lung cancer.

This clonotype was found many times. The gene calls are TRBV28 and TRBJ2-1; D unresolved. The germline CDR1 and CDR2 sequences are MDHEN and SYDVKM. The CDR3 covers 15 residues. V lost 2 bases to trimming and J lost 0 bases, with 8 bases between them. CDR3 nucleotide sequence: TGTGCCAGCAGTTTACCCCTCCCCTCCTACAATGAGCAGTTCTTC. Translation: CASSLPLPSYNEQFF.

As for this clonotype: At one end the junction does not follow the germline gene, possibly because of a read error. The J gene is TRBJ2-1, the V gene TRBV5-1, with 10 bases aligning to TRBD1. The CDR3 runs to 17 residues. Germline assignment: CDR1 SGHRS and CDR2 YFSETQ. CDR3: CVSSLSPPGTGENEQFF. CDR3 bases: TGCGTCAGCAGCTTGAGTCCCCCCGGGACAGGGGAGAATGAGCAGTTCTTC.

A note on this clonotype: This CDR3 is missing its conserved last phenylalanine or tryptophan, likely due to a read error. The chain carries TRBV12-3 or TRBV12-4 and TRBJ2-1; TRBD2 might be the D (5 bases). The CDR3 has 17 residues. In nucleotides, the CDR3 is TGTGCCAGCACTTTAGCCTCTAGCAAGAGCTCCTACAATGAGCAGTTCTTA. It is translated as CASTLASSKSSYNEQFL.

Written as DNA, the CDR3 is TGTGCCAGCATGGGACTAGCGGGAGCTCCCGTGGAGCTGTTTTTT. It yields the protein CASMGLAGAPVELFF. This chain links TRBV7-9 with TRBJ2-2; 14 bases fit TRBD2. CDR1 SEHNR and CDR2 FQNEAQ come from the germline V gene (reference sequence). This CDR3 is 15 amino acids long. J was trimmed by 10 bases and V by 7 bases; bases with no gene match: 8.

In regard to this clonotype: No conserved phenylalanine or tryptophan ends this CDR3, so it is likely a read error. This chain uses TRBV29-1 with TRBJ2-4; D tentatively fits TRBD1 or TRBD2 (5 bases each). Germline CDR1 reads SQVTM; CDR2 reads ANQGSEA. There are 14 residues in the CDR3. The CDR3 sequence: CTVEPKGWGNIQYL. As DNA, the CDR3 is TGCACCGTTGAGCCGAAGGGTTGGGGGAACATACAGTACTTA.

As to this clonotype: One end of the junction is discordant with germline, which a read error may explain. This rearrangement joins TRBV6-5 to TRBJ2-5; D remains unclear. Per germline, CDR1 MNHEY and CDR2 SVGAGI. The CDR3 totals 11 residues. The CDR3 reads CGSRYTLTRYF. The CDR3 coding sequence is TGTGGCAGCAGATACACGTTGACCCGGTACTTC.

The V call is TRBV30, the J call TRBJ1-6, with a weak D call TRBD1 (5 bases). Trimming left V 4 bases short and J 7 bases short, with 11 bases between. CDR3 length: 13 residues. Germline values: CDR1 GTSNPN, CDR2 SVGIG (reference sequence). CDR3: CAWKGLPNSPLHF. CDR3 bases: TGTGCCTGGAAGGGACTGCCGAATTCACCCCTCCACTTT.

V is TRBV4-1 and J is TRBJ1-2; weak D call: TRBD1 (6 bases). The germline V gene encodes CDR1 MGHRA and CDR2 YSYEKL. The length of the CDR3 is 15 residues. V lost 2 bases and J 4 bases, leaving 14 bases between the germline ends. CDR3 in amino acids: CASSQILGARYGYTF. CDR3 DNA: TGCGCCAGCAGCCAAATTTTGGGGGCACGCTATGGCTACACCTTC.

There are many counts of this clonotype. The V gene is TRBV6-2 or TRBV6-3, the J gene TRBJ1-1; TRBD1 is a possible D gene (5 bases). Germline values: CDR1 MNHEY, CDR2 SVGEGT. This CDR3 spans 16 amino acids. V lost 0 bases and J 4 bases, leaving 15 bases between the germline ends. The CDR3 nucleotides are TGTGCCAGCAGTTACTCGATCTGGGGGGTCAGCACTGAAGCTTTCTTT. The encoded protein is CASSYSIWGVSTEAFF.

The J gene is TRBJ2-1, the V gene TRBV20-1; TRBD2 might be the D (6 bases). The CDR3 spans 11 residues. Germline V gene sequence: CDR1 DFQATT, CDR2 SNEGSKA (reference sequence). Trimming took 4 bases from V and 12 from J, leaving 13 bases between them. In DNA form, the CDR3 reads TGCAGTGCTATTATGGGGGGTGTGCAGTTCTTC. It specifies CSAIMGGVQFF.

The V gene is TRBV14, the J gene TRBJ2-5; 14 nucleotides line up with TRBD2. With V trimmed by 8 bases and J by 4 bases, 9 bases remained unmatched. The CDR3 length is 16 residues. Germline-derived CDR1 and CDR2 are SGHDN and FVKESK. DNA for the CDR3: TGTGCCAGCGGCCCCTGGACTAGCGGGAGGCTAGAGACCCAGTACTTC. Protein product: CASGPWTSGRLETQYF.

Turning to this clonotype: The junction and the germline gene differ at one end; a read error may be behind it. The chain recombines TRBV4-2 with TRBJ1-4; 8 bases are a match to TRBD1. Germline CDR1 is LGHNA and CDR2 is YNFKEQ. The CDR3 extends over 16 amino acids. This chain's CDR3 is CSRSQDYGQGREKLFF. The CDR3 nucleotides are TGTTCCAGGAGCCAAGATTACGGACAGGGTCGGGAAAAACTGTTTTTT.